This T cell receptor beta chain was sequenced in a study of tumor-infiltrating lymphocytes in primary liver carcinoma (dated by TCRdb to about 2017). Broadly, across the study: Between late 2015 and March 2016, roughly five patients in China with histopathologically diagnosed primary liver carcinoma had their tumors surgically resected. Of the five patients (three men and two women, aged 30 to 69 years), four had hepatocellular carcinoma and one had combined HCC and intrahepatic cholangiocarcinoma. The tumors of the five patients were staged as T1-T3 N0M0, with maximum diameters ranging from roughly 4.2 to 10 cm. Each sample produced about 3.5 to 8 million productive TCRbeta reads, and read depth showed no significant difference between tissue types. Across five regions of each liver tumor, along with adjacent normal tissue and blood, the study brought together TCRbeta repertoire sequencing, expression microarrays and whole-exome sequencing. A total of roughly 35 specimens from 5 patients went through TCRbeta repertoire sequencing, namely 25 tumor regions, 5 adjacent noncancerous liver tissues and 5 peripheral blood samples. Technical replicate repertoires showed high reproducibility, with mean shared-clone rates around 0.91 and correlation coefficients above 0.95.

As for this clonotype: Which antigen it targets is not known. Possible read error: a much larger clone is one base away.

Blood RNA was extracted from unsorted whole blood using TRIzol reagent, and germline DNA was obtained with the DNeasy Blood & Tissue kit. Patients had chronic HBV infection and were treatment-naive at sampling. Roughly 4 milliliters of peripheral blood were collected into K2EDTA tubes before surgery. Reading the germline V gene (reference sequence) gives CDR1 MNHNY and CDR2 SVGAGI. CDR3 length: 19 amino acids, cysteine to phenylalanine. Only CDR3 DNA remains: 57 bases, in frame from the first base. Using a constant-region primer and ProtoScript II reverse transcriptase, TCRbeta-specific cDNA was reverse-transcribed from approximately 0.5 ug total RNA. Three nested multiplex PCR rounds, following a slightly modified ARM-PCR procedure, were used to build the TCRbeta libraries. Multiplex TRBV1-TRBV30 forward primers and a Cbeta reverse primer were used in the first two PCR rounds, each of which was run for 9 to 11 cycles. Sample barcodes and Illumina adapters were added in a final 25-cycle PCR using Deep VentR polymerase. Before sequencing, amplicons of 200-500 bp were purified from gel using a QIAquick gel extraction kit. The TCRbeta amplicons were sequenced with 250-bp paired-end reads on an Illumina HiSeq 2500. In the original analysis: Trimmomatic v0.33 was used to quality-trim the reads, and FLASH v1.2.11 was used to merge paired reads so that full CDR3 sequences could be recovered. V, D and J germline segments were assigned to the rearranged TCRbeta sequences using MiGEC v1.2.1b. Clonotype statistics and Shannon-Wiener diversity indices were computed with VDJtools v1.0.0. To cut down on sampling bias, every analysis after diversity analysis relied on just the 250 most abundant clonotypes from each sample. The public reads were quality trimmed at Q25 with fastp and then assembled into clones with MiXCR by TCRdb, keeping productive beta chains. When rows share a CDR3 protein, they turn into one entry using the most common DNA and genes. Clone size and V and J calls follow TCRdb, not the original study. The sample table shows 300,000 to 400,000 distinct CDR3 sequences, and approximately 64% are seen once. The top ten constitute about 6.1% of the sample.

Broader findings and caveats from the paper: Repertoire overlap was higher between tumor regions (mean around 36%) than tumor-adjacent (roughly 17%) or tumor-blood (about 14%) pairs, consistent with antigen-driven expansion. Only 4 to 6 patients were included in the study, and the authors note that the findings should be validated in a larger study. Because only the TCR beta chain was sequenced and unpaired alpha chains were not captured, true repertoire diversity is likely underestimated. The top 250 clones accounted for a significantly greater share of the repertoire in tumors than in blood (p = 0.039). Comparison of CD4+ and CD8+ T cell repertoires was precluded by the use of bulk unsorted samples.

The chain uses TRBV6-6 and TRBJ2-1; TRBD1 is a possible D gene, resting on 6 matching bases. This clonotype originated in a man between 40 and 49 years old with primary liver carcinoma and hepatitis B virus infection. The sequencing sample was made of peripheral blood. The CDR3 amino acid sequence is: CASSYSAENTGRSYNEPFF. The sequence in DNA is TGTGCCAGCAGTTACTCCGCGGAAAACACAGGGAGATCTTACAATGAGCCGTTCTTC.